This TCR beta chain was captured in a study of T-cell reconstitution after alpha-beta-depleted transplantation in children. The table lists this clonotype with a few counts. Unique molecular identifiers were built into the TCRbeta library. In TCRdb, the PCR reads were re-called with MiXCR into one record per CDR3 protein. Seen here are about 230,000 distinct CDR3 sequences, 7.5% to 10% observed once, and the top ten hold 5.1%. The TCR comes from a human donor who donated a stem cell graft to a child with SCID. The source material was PBMCs from the stem cell graft donor, sampled from the stem cell graft.

CDR3 nucleotide sequence: TGTGCCAGCAGTGAGTACAGGGGGGAGGATACGCAGTATTTT. It specifies CASSEYRGEDTQYF. This rearrangement joins TRBV25-1 to TRBJ2-3; 8 nucleotides match TRBD1. CDR3 length equals 14 residues. Germline V gene lookup returns CDR1 MGHDK and CDR2 SYGVNS. V lost 3 bases to trimming and J lost 6 bases; unmatched junction nucleotides: 5.